The 20 T cell receptor beta chains below come from one sample, sequenced in a study of T cell repertoires in cytomegalovirus infection (dated by TCRdb to the late 2010s). No antigens are known for them. The sample's treatment or condition label, decoded: in vitro stimulation with specific CMV peptide epitopes to enrich CMV-specific T cells. Sequencing instrument: Illumina HiSeq 1500. Starting from the raw public reads, TCRdb applied fastp trimming at Q25, assembled clones with MiXCR and retained in-frame beta chains. Rows matching on CDR3 protein sequence are summarized as one entry with the most common DNA and genes. This sample lists hundreds of thousands of distinct CDR3 sequences; roughly 36% were detected once. The ten biggest clones cover 15% to 20% of the sample. Here the sequenced sample was cultured PBMCs, taken from culture after CMV antigen stimulation. The origin of the receptors is a human donor in good health (CMV status not recorded). Some clones in this sample may be carry-over from other donors' samples.

V and J are TRBV7-9 and TRBJ2-1; TRBD2 matches 14 bases. Germline trimming cut 5 bases from V and 9 bases from J; bases unmatched to any gene: 15. CDR3 length equals 18 residues. In germline, CDR1 is SEHNR, CDR2 FQNEAQ (reference sequence). CDR3 sequence: CASSPRTSGRTRWVEQFF. The DNA for the CDR3 is TGTGCCAGCAGCCCGCGGACTAGCGGGAGGACCCGGTGGGTTGAGCAGTTCTTC.

The chain recombines TRBV11-2 with TRBJ2-4; 7 bases line up with TRBD2. This CDR3 is built from 16 residues. V lost 5 bases and J lost 8; bases outside the gene matches: 15. In germline, CDR1 is SGHAT, CDR2 FQNNGV. Written as DNA, the CDR3 is TGTGCCAGCAGCCCCGTGAGGGGCGGGAGAGGAGACATTCAGTACTTC. This gives the protein CASSPVRGGRGDIQYF.

This clonotype appeared a few times. The V and J genes are TRBV7-8 and TRBJ2-1, with TRBD2 matching 10 bases. The J segment lost 12 bases and the V segment lost 1 base, leaving 12 bases of the junction unmatched. The CDR3 contains 16 residues. Germline loops: CDR1 SGHVS, CDR2 FQNEAQ. CDR3 in DNA: TGTGCCAGCAGCTTAGGGCTTAAGCGGGGGGGGCTCGGGCAGTTCTTC. Encoded protein: CASSLGLKRGGLGQFF.

Here the CDR3 DNA reads TGTGCCAGCAGCCCCGGGACAGATCTTTTGAGGGAGCTGTTTTTT. It specifies CASSPGTDLLRELFF. V is TRBV5-5 and J is TRBJ2-2, with 7 positions matching TRBD1. The germline V gene has CDR1 SGHKS and CDR2 YYEKEE (reference sequence). This CDR3 has 15 amino acids. Germline trimming cut 4 bases from V and 9 bases from J; bases unmatched to any gene: 12.

The chain carries TRBV19 and TRBJ1-5; D possibly corresponds to TRBD1 (5 bases). There are 16 residues in the CDR3. V shed 1 base and J shed 0 bases, with 10 bases lying between them. In germline, CDR1 is LNHDA, CDR2 SQIVND (reference sequence). CDR3 DNA: TGTGCCAGTAGTATAGGGGAGGGGTATAGCAATCAGCCCCAGCATTTT. It specifies CASSIGEGYSNQPQHF.

The rearrangement links TRBV7-9 to TRBJ1-5; D unclear. The CDR3 extends over 13 amino acids. CDR1 and CDR2 (germline): SEHNR, FQNEAQ (reference sequence). Trimming took off 7 bases at V and 7 bases at J, with 14 bases between the two ends. CDR3 DNA sequence: TGTGCCAGCACCGAAGGCCCAAGGCAGCCCCAGCATTTT. It yields the protein CASTEGPRQPQHF.

The CDR3 DNA reads as TGTGCCAGCAGTGAAGGGGAGGTGGACAGCCATCAGTTCTTC. Translating gives CASSEGEVDSHQFF. The V and J genes are TRBV2 and TRBJ2-1, with D possibly called TRBD1 or TRBD2 (6 bases each). CDR1 SNHLY and CDR2 FYNNEI come from the germline V gene. The CDR3 covers 14 residues. V was clipped by 1 base and J by 13 bases, with 17 bases between them.

This clonotype was observed a few times. The V gene is TRBV4-3, the J gene TRBJ2-5; no firm D call. V lost 0 bases, J lost 6 bases, and 14 bases lay in between. Germline loops: CDR1 LGHNA, CDR2 YSLEER. This CDR3 is 15 amino acids long. Here the CDR3 reads CASSQDSRSTQTQYF. The CDR3 DNA reads TGCGCCAGCAGCCAAGATAGCCGGAGCACACAGACCCAGTACTTC.

The V call is TRBV6-6, the J call TRBJ2-7; the D is unclear. Germline loops: CDR1 MNHNY, CDR2 SVGAGI (reference sequence). The CDR3 is 15 residues long. V was pared by 0 bases and J by 6 bases, with 15 bases between. The CDR3 here is CASSYSRTGISEQYF. In DNA, the CDR3 is TGTGCCAGCAGTTACTCCCGAACTGGGATCTCCGAGCAGTACTTC.

This clonotype came up a few times. J is TRBJ1-4 and V is TRBV12-3 or TRBV12-4; possibly TRBD1 for D (6 bases). V was shortened by 7 bases and J by 0 bases, with 12 bases between the two germline ends. The CDR3 runs to 15 residues. CDR3 loop: CASTSGGATNEKLFF. CDR3 coding DNA: TGTGCCAGCACGTCGGGGGGCGCAACTAATGAAAAACTGTTTTTT.

This clonotype came up once. The genes are TRBV2 and TRBJ1-6, with D possibly matching TRBD1 (5 bases). With 4 bases removed from V and 7 bases from J, the gap between germline ends came to 14 bases. The germline gives CDR1 SNHLY, CDR2 FYNNEI. The CDR3 is 15 amino acids. The CDR3 nucleotides are TGTGCCAGCAGTGCCCAGGGTTTGGAGAATTCACCCCTCCACTTT. Protein: CASSAQGLENSPLHF.

In its sample, this clonotype was seen a few times. V gene TRBV4-3 combines with J gene TRBJ2-4; a weak D match, TRBD2 (5 bases). The CDR3 is made up of 14 amino acids. The germline gives CDR1 LGHNA, CDR2 YSLEER. The ends were cut back, 3 bases at V and 8 bases at J, with 14 bases in the middle. CDR3 nucleotides: TGCGCCAGCAGCCAGAGCGGATGGATTGACATTCAGTACTTC. Protein: CASSQSGWIDIQYF.

This chain uses TRBV19 with TRBJ1-5; D is possibly TRBD1 (5 bases). Per the germline V gene, CDR1 is LNHDA and CDR2 is SQIVND (reference sequence). The CDR3 length is 13 residues. Trimming stripped 7 bases from V and 4 bases from J, with 11 bases between. CDR3 protein: CASTRWGNQPQHF. The CDR3 DNA is TGTGCCAGTACCCGTTGGGGGAATCAGCCCCAGCATTTT.

This clonotype appeared a few times. The chain carries TRBV7-9 and TRBJ1-2; 9 bases align to TRBD1. CDR3 length: 18 amino acids. The ends lost 8 bases at V and 4 bases at J; junction bases unmatched: 20. The germline V gene has CDR1 SEHNR and CDR2 FQNEAQ (reference sequence). CDR3 region: CASGPTAGQGKSGYGYTF. CDR3 sequence (DNA): TGTGCCAGCGGACCTACAGCGGGACAGGGCAAGAGTGGCTATGGCTACACCTTC.

V gene TRBV6-1 combines with J gene TRBJ1-2; D gene ambiguous. Germline V lookup: CDR1 MNHNS, CDR2 SASEGT. The CDR3 runs 12 residues. The V end was cut by 1 base, the J end by 4 bases, with 4 bases between. CDR3 in DNA: TGTGCCAGCAGTGAAGGTGGCTATGGCTACACCTTC. Its translation: CASSEGGYGYTF.

The rearrangement uses TRBV12-3 or TRBV12-4 and TRBJ2-1; tentative D call: TRBD2 (5 bases). V lost 4 bases to trimming and J lost 5 bases, with 12 bases between them. The CDR3 length is 14 residues. This CDR3 is CASSWVAGNNEQFF. For the CDR3, the DNA is TGTGCCAGCAGTTGGGTCGCGGGTAACAATGAGCAGTTCTTC.

This sequence joins TRBV4-1 and TRBJ2-3; D perhaps matches TRBD2 (6 bases). Germline V lookup: CDR1 MGHRA, CDR2 YSYEKL. Trimming pared 0 bases from V and 5 bases from J, leaving 15 bases between. This CDR3 is 16 amino acids long. DNA for the CDR3: TGCGCCAGCAGCCAAGAGATGCTAGCGTCGCGAGATACGCAGTATTTT. This encodes CASSQEMLASRDTQYF.

This clonotype was found a few times. The V gene is TRBV7-2, the J gene TRBJ2-1, with D unresolved. Trimming removed 5 bases at V and 10 bases at J, with 9 bases between. The CDR3 loop spans 11 amino acids. Germline CDR1 is SGHTA and CDR2 is FQGNSA. The CDR3: CASSPFDEQFF. CDR3 DNA: TGTGCCAGCAGCCCCTTTGACGAGCAGTTCTTC.

Only one count was recorded for this clonotype. V and J are TRBV7-9 and TRBJ2-1; 7 positions agree with TRBD2. Germline trimming cut 5 bases from V and 3 bases from J; bases unmatched to any gene: 10. The CDR3 covers 16 residues. Germline CDR1 SEHNR, CDR2 FQNEAQ (reference sequence). The CDR3 spells CASSLPTGGLYNEQFF. Here the CDR3 DNA reads TGTGCCAGCAGCCTACCGACGGGGGGACTCTACAATGAGCAGTTCTTC.

The sample holds many counts of this clonotype. The rearrangement joins TRBV7-2 to TRBJ1-3; D is uncertain. Germline loops: CDR1 SGHTA, CDR2 FQGNSA. Trimming cost V 4 bases and J 4 bases, with 8 bases left between them. This CDR3 comprises 13 residues. CDR3 nucleotide sequence: TGTGCCAGCAGCTCCGGAGGAGGAAACACCATATATTTT. This gives the protein CASSSGGGNTIYF.